This T cell receptor beta chain emerged from a study of PD-L1 blockade in urothelial cancer. Study-wide background: Blood samples had a median of roughly 140,000 T cells, roughly 83,000 unique TCRs, and clonality about 0.074.

Time point of the sample: pretreatment peripheral blood. This clone was counted only a few times. Germline CDR1 SGHVS, CDR2 FQNEAQ. Trimming removed 5 bases from V and 5 bases from J, with 9 bases in between. The CDR3 spans 13 residues. What went into each PCR as a spike was synthetic TCR analog templates. The assay was immunoSEQ multiplex PCR, and TCRdb's table has in-frame clones only and misses some. The table records over 75,000 clones, more than 80% of them present only once. The source is an elderly woman with urothelial cancer. The chain couples TRBV7-8 to TRBJ1-4; maybe TRBD1 (6 bases). The sequencing here drew on PBMCs, taken around atezolizumab (anti-PD-L1) treatment. The CDR3 region has the DNA TGTGCCAGCAGCGGGGGCCCGAATGAAAAACTGTTTTTT. It yields the protein CASSGGPNEKLFF.